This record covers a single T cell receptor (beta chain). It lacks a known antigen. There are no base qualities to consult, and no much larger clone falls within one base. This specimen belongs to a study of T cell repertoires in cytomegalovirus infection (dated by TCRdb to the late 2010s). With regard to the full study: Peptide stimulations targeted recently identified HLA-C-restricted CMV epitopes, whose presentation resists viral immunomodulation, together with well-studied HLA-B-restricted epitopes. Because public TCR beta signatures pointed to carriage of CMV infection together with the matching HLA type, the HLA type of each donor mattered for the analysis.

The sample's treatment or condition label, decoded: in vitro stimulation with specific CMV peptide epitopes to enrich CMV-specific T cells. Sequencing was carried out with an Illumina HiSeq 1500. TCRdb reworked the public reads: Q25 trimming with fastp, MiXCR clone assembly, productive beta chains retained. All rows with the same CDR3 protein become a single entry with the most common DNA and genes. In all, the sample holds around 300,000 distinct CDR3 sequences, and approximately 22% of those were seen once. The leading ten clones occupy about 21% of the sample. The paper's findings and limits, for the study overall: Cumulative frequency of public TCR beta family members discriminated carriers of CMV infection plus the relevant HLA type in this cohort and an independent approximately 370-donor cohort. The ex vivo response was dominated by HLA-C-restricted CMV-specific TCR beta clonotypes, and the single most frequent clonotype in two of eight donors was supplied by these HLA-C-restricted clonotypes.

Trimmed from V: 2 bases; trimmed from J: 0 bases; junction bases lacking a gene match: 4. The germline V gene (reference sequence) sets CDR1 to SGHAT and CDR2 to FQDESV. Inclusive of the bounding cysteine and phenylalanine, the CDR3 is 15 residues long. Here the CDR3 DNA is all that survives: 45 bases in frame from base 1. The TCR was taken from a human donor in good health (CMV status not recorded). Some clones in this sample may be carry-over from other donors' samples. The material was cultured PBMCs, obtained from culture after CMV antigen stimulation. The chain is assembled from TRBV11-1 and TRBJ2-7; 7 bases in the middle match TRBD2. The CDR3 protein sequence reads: CASSLIGRVSYEQYF. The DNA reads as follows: TGTGCCAGCAGCTTAATAGGGAGGGTCTCCTACGAGCAGTACTTC.